This T cell receptor beta chain was identified in a study of identical twins. Study results and limitations: Insertions ran lower in abundant cord blood beta clonotypes, though not in memory repertoires.

From the 5' RACE reads, TCRdb called clonotypes with MiXCR, one entry per CDR3 protein. The table lists some 560,000 distinct CDR3 sequences, just under 10% of them singletons, with 3% in the top ten. Trimming left V 0 bases short and J 9 bases short, with 9 bases between. The CDR3 loop spans 13 amino acids. This clonotype has a count of ten or more. Antigen: not known. The data also belong to a second study, concerning yellow fever vaccine responses in identical twins.

The origin of this receptor is a young woman in good health. The source material was PBMCs. The genes are TRBV12-3 or TRBV12-4 and TRBJ1-3; perhaps TRBD1 as D (5 bases). The CDR3 coding sequence is TGTGCCAGCAGTTTAGCGGGGGTCAGCACCATATATTTT. This translates into CASSLAGVSTIYF.